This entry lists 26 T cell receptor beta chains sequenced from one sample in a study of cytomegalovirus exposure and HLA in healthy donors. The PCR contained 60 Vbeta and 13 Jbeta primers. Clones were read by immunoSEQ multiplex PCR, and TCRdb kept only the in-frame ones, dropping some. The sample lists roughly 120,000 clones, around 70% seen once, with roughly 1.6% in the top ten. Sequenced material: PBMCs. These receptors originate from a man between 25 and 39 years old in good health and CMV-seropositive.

The CDR3 DNA follows: TGCGCCAGCAGCCAAGATCGAAGCGGGAGGGGCACAGATACGCAGTATTTT. This codes for CASSQDRSGRGTDTQYF. This sequence joins TRBV4-1 and TRBJ2-3; 10 bases are a match to TRBD2. This CDR3 spans 17 amino acids. V was clipped by 0 bases and J by 1 base; unmatched bases: 4. The V gene's germline CDR1 is MGHRA and CDR2 YSYEKL.

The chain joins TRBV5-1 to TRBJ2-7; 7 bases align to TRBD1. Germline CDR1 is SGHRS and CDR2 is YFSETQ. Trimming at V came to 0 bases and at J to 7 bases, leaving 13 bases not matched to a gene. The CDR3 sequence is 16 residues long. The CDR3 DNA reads TGCGCCAGCAGCTTGGCGATGGCAGGGGGATTGGAAGAGCAGTACTTC. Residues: CASSLAMAGGLEEQYF.

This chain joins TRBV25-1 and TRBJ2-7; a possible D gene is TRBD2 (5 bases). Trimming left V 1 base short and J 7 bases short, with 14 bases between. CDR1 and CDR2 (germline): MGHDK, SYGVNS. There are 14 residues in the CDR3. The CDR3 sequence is CASSEFADSGEQYF. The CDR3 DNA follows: TGTGCCAGCAGTGAATTCGCGGACTCGGGAGAGCAGTACTTC.

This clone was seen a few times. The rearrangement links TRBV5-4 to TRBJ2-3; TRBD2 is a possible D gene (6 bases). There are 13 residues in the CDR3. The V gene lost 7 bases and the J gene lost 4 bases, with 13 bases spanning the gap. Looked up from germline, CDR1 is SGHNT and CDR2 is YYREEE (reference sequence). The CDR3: CASGTWAADTQYF. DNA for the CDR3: TGTGCCAGCGGGACTTGGGCCGCAGATACGCAGTATTTT.

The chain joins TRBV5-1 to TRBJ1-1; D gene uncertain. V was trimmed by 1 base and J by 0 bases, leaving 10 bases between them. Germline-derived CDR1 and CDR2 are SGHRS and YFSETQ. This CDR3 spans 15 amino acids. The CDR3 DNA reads TGCGCCAGCAGCTTGCGGAGGGAGTTGAACACTGAAGCTTTCTTT. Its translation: CASSLRRELNTEAFF.

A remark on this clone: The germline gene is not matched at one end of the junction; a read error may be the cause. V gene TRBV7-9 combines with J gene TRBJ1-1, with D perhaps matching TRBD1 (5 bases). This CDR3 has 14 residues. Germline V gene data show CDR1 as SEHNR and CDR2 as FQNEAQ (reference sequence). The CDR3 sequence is CSSSLRRGGTEAFF. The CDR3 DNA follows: TGTTCCAGCAGCTTAAGACGGGGGGGCACTGAAGCTTTCTTT.

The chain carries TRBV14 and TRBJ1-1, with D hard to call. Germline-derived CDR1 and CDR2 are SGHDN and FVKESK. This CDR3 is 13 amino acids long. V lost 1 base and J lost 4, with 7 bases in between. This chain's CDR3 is CASSQVGGTEAFF. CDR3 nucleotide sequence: TGTGCCAGCAGCCAAGTGGGAGGCACTGAAGCTTTCTTT.

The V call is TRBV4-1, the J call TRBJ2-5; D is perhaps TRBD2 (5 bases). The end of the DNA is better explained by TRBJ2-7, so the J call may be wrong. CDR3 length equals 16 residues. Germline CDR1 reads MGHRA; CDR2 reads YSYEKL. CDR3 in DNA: TGCGCCAGCAGCCAAGCTCAGCGGTCAAGAAGCTACGAGCAGTACTTC. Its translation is CASSQAQRSRSYEQYF.

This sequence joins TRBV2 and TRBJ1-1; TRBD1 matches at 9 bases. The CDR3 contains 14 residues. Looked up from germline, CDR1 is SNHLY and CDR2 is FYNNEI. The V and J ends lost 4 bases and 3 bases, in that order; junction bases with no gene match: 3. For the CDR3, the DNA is TGTGCCAGCAGTGTGTACAGGGGGCACACTGAAGCTTTCTTT. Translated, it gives CASSVYRGHTEAFF.

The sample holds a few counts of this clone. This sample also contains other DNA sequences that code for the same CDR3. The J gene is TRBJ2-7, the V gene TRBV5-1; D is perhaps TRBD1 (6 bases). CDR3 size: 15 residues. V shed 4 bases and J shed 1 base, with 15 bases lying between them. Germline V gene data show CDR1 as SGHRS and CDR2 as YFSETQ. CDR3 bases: TGCGCCAGCAGCCTGACAGGCCTGAGGTCCTACGAGCAGTACTTC. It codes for CASSLTGLRSYEQYF.

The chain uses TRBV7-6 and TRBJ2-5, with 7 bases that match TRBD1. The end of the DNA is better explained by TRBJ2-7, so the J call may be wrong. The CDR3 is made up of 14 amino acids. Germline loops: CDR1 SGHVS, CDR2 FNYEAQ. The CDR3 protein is CASSLGQKTYEQYF. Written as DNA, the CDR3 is TGTGCCAGCAGCTTGGGACAGAAAACCTACGAGCAGTACTTC.

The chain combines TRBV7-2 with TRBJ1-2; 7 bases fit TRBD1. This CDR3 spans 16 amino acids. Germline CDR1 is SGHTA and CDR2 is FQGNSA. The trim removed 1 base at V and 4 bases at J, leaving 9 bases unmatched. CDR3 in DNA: TGTGCCAGCAGCTTAGGGTTCGGGGCAGGGGGCTATGGCTACACCTTC. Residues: CASSLGFGAGGYGYTF.

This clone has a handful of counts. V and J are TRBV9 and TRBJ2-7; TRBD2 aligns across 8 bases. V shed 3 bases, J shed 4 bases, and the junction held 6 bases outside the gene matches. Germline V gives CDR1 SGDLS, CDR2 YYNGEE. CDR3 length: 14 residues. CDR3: CASSADGGGYEQYF. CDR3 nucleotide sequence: TGTGCCAGCAGCGCCGACGGGGGGGGATACGAGCAGTACTTC. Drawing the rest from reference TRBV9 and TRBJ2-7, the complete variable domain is DSGVTQTPKHLITATGQRVTLRCSPRSGDLSVYWYQQSLDQGLQFLIQYYNGEERAKGNILERFSAQQFPDLHSELNLSSLELGDSALYFCASSADGGGYEQYFGPGTRLTVT.

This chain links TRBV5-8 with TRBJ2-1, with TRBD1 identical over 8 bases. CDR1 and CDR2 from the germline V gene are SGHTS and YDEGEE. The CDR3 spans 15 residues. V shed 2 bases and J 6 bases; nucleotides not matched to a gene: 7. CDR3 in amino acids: CASSFPGGAGNEQFF. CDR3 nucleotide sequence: TGTGCCAGCAGCTTCCCAGGGGGCGCGGGCAATGAGCAGTTCTTC.

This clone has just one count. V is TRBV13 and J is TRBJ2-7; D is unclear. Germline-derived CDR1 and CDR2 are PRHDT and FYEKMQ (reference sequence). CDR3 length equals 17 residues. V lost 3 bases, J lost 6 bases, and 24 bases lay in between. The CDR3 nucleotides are TGTGCCAGCAGCTTGGTTTCTATCGCTAGTTCAAGACCCGAGCAGTACTTC. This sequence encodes CASSLVSIASSRPEQYF.

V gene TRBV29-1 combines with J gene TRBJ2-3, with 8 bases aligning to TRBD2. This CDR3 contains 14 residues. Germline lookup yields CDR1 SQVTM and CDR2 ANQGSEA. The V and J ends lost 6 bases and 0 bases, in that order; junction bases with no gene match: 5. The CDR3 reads CSVVTSGSTDTQYF. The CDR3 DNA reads TGCAGCGTCGTTACTAGCGGCAGCACAGATACGCAGTATTTT.

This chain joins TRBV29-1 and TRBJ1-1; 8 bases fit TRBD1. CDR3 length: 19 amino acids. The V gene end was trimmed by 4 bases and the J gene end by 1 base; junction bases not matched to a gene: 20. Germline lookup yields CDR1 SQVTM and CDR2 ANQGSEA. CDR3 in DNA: TGCAGCGTTGCCGGGATTTGGGGACAGGACACCATAGCGAACACTGAAGCTTTCTTT. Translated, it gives CSVAGIWGQDTIANTEAFF.

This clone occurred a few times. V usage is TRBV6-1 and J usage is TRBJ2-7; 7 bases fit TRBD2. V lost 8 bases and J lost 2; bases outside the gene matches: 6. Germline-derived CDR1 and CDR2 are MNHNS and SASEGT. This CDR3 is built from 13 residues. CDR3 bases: TGTGCCAGCCGGCAGGGAGGGCCCTACGAGCAGTACTTC. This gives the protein CASRQGGPYEQYF.

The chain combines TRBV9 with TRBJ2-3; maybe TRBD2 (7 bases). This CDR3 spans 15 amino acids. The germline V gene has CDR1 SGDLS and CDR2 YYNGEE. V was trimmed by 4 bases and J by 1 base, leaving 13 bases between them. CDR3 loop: CASSRGASGTDTQYF. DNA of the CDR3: TGTGCCAGCAGCCGGGGGGCTAGCGGCACAGATACGCAGTATTTT.

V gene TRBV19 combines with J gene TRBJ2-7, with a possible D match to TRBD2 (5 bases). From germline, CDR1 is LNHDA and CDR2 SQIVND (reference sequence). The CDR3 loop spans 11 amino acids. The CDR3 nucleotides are TGTGCTGCGGGCGACATTTTCGAGCAGTACTTC. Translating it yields CAAGDIFEQYF.

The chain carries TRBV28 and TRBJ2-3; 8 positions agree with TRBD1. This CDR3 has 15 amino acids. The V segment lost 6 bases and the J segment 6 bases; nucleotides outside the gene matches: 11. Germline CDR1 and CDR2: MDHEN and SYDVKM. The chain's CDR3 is CASRSRLRQGDTQYF. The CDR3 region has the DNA TGTGCCAGCAGATCCCGACTTAGACAGGGGGATACGCAGTATTTT.

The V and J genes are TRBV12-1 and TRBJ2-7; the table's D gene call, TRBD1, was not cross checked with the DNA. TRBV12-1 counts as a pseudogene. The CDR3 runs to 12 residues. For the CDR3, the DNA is TGTGCCAGCAGCTTACAAAACTACGAGCAGTACTTC. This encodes CASSLQNYEQYF.

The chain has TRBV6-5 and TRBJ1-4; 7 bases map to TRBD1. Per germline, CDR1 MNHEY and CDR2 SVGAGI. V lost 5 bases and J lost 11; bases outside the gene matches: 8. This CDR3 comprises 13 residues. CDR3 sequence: CASSKGQRIKLFF. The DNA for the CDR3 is TGTGCCAGCAGTAAGGGACAGAGGATTAAACTGTTTTTT.

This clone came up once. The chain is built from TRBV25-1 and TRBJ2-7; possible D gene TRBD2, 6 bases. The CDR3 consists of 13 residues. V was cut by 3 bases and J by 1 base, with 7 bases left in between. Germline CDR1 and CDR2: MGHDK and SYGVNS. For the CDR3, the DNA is TGTGCCAGCAGTGACCGGGGGTCCTACGAGCAGTACTTC. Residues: CASSDRGSYEQYF.

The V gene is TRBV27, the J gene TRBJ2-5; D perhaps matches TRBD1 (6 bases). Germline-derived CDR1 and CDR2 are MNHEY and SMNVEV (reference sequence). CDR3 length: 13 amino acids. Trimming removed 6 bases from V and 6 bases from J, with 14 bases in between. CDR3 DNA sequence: TGTGCCAGCAGACCAGACAGGAGCCAGACCCAGTACTTC. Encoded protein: CASRPDRSQTQYF.

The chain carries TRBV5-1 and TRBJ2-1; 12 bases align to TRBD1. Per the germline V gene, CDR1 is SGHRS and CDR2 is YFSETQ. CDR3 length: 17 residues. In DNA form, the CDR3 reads TGCGCATCAGCACGGGGACAGGGGGCCTTTGTGTATAATGAGCAGTTCTTC. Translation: CASARGQGAFVYNEQFF.